Ten or more counts support the clone carrying this TCR beta chain. The target antigen is unknown. Negatively enriched CD4+ T cells were divided by CD45RA into naive and memory. The record originates from a study of shared clonotypes between healthy human individuals. Overall study results and limits: Limitation of the genetic and exposure-history diversity represented came from the few donors.

The authors ran the assay at deep level. An even split of each subset's genomic DNA across several immunoSEQ plates was performed. Only in-frame clones appear in the TCRdb table, and some are missing; sequencing was by immunoSEQ multiplex PCR. This sample carries around 720,000 clones, around 73% of them seen once, and the ten largest clones take around 2%. The sequence was obtained from a woman between 25 and 40 years old in good health. The sample comprised memory CD4+ T cells sorted from blood. Subset here: CD45RA-negative fraction.

CDR3 sequence (DNA): TGTGCCAGCAGTGAAGCGCTCCTCCGGGACAGGCCGGTCCCCCAGCATTTT. This encodes CASSEALLRDRPVPQHF. The rearrangement joins TRBV6-1 to TRBJ1-5; TRBD1 agrees at 8 bases. Per germline, CDR1 MNHNS and CDR2 SASEGT. The CDR3 spans 17 residues. The V and J ends lost 0 bases and 10 bases, in that order; junction bases with no gene match: 14.